This T cell receptor (beta chain) derives from a study of T cell changes during pregnancy in multiple sclerosis. Profiling relied on immunoSEQ multiplex PCR, and the TCRdb table lists in-frame clones only, not all of them. The sample records 40,000 to 60,000 clones, about 90% being singletons. V dropped 4 bases and J dropped 5 bases, with 14 bases sitting between them. The CDR3 has 15 amino acids. Germline CDR1 is LNHDA and CDR2 is SQIVND (reference sequence). The chain couples TRBV19 to TRBJ1-4; D unresolved. This TCR derives from a female donor with multiple sclerosis, enrolled in a pregnancy study. The starting material was CD4+ T cells from peripheral blood mononuclear cells, obtained after pregnancy. CDR3 region: CASSTLTGGNEKLFF. The CDR3 DNA is TGTGCCAGTAGTACCCTGACGGGAGGGAATGAAAAACTGTTTTTT.